This T cell receptor (beta chain) was documented in a study of blood T cell repertoires in COVID-19 (dated by TCRdb to about 2020). As for the study more broadly: The collaborator samples originated in the United States, Italy and Spain and spanned the acute and convalescent phases of COVID-19. The prospective study material was composed of cDNA or gDNA derived from T cells, B-cell-depleted T cells, or PBMCs. The dataset comprised deeply sampled blood TCRbeta repertoires from subjects exposed to, actively infected with, or recovered from COVID-19. The repertoires were released in a freely available public database meant as a resource for research on the immune response to SARS-CoV-2. The samples were drawn from the first 160 participants of the ongoing ImmuneRACE study and from 1,200 or so subjects provided by 6 global collaborators. Sample metadata almost always included a de-identified subject ID, COVID-19 status, age in years and sex. Where HLA class I and class II types were available, the types were taken from metadata supplied by the sample provider, not from assay-based typing.

TCRbeta CDR3 regions were amplified from genomic DNA using the immunoSEQ Assay, a bias-controlled multiplex PCR. As for how the authors treated the data: Within the assay, amplification of reference gene primers was used to estimate how many nucleated cells each sample contained. To quantify the absolute abundance of each unique TCRbeta CDR3 rearrangement, sequence reads were collapsed and filtered. For each sample, productive Simpson clonality was calculated as the square root of Simpson's diversity index across productive rearrangements. The table was pulled from immuneACCESS by TCRdb, which kept in-frame rearrangements only. Such tables lose some clones; where checked, under half of the loss comes from unresolved V genes, and the rest has no known cause. V and J calls plus clone size are reproduced from that table; the DNA served to infer D and trimming. The sample records approximately 170,000 clones, about 84% of which are singletons. Of the sample, 4.5% to 7.5% falls within the top ten clones.

Participants in the prospective study were aged roughly 18 to 90 years, lived in under 30 United States geographic areas, and enrolled through a virtual design. To assign participants to cohorts, the prospective study relied on clinical history that participants themselves reported in a screening survey and a study questionnaire. For ImmuneRACE Cohort 3, a participant was defined as recovered based on two consecutive negative NP/OP PCR tests, clearance by a healthcare professional, or resolution of symptoms. Mobile phlebotomists in the prospective study collected whole blood, serum and a nasopharyngeal or oropharyngeal swab from every participant. Participants in the prospective study had the option to provide additional blood draws and questionnaires over a roughly 2-month period. Before DNA extraction, prospective study blood samples were shipped either frozen or at room temperature. With regard to this clone: Its antigen target is currently unknown. Base qualities are not recorded, but no much larger clone differs from it by a single base.

The junction shows trimming of 6 bases on V and 4 bases on J, and the gene matches do not reach 4 bases of it. CDR1 and CDR2 were assigned from the germline V gene as SNHLY and FYNNEI. From its cysteine to its phenylalanine, the CDR3 spans 13 amino acids. Just the 39-base CDR3 DNA is kept, in frame starting at base 1. What the work shows at the level of the full study, not this receptor alone: How much clinical and demographic metadata was included differed by source and by participant, and the metadata was provided uncurated.

Sequences were obtained from PBMCs or T cells enriched from blood (not recorded which). This TCR came from a man in his forties who had recovered from COVID-19. Rearrangement joined TRBV2 to TRBJ2-5; TRBD1 aligns with 8 central bases. The DNA sequence reads TGTGCCAGCAGGGACAGGGAGTTAGAGACCCAGTACTTC. Its coded protein is CASRDRELETQYF.